What follows are 13 T cell receptor beta chains derived from one specimen sequenced in a study of blood T cell repertoires in COVID-19. TCRdb's copy holds only in-frame clones and misses some; the assay was immunoSEQ multiplex PCR. The sample yields approximately 270,000 clones, roughly 85% seen once. Sequencing was done on a sample of peripheral blood. The source is a woman aged 65 to 85 with acute or convalescent COVID-19.

A single count supports this clone. V is TRBV30 and J is TRBJ1-1; no definite D call. There are 13 residues in the CDR3. Trimming stripped 5 bases from V and 4 bases from J, with 14 bases between. Germline lookup yields CDR1 GTSNPN and CDR2 SVGIG (reference sequence). CDR3 nucleotides: TGTGCCTGGTTAGTAAGTTTTTCCACTGAAGCTTTCTTT. This gives the protein CAWLVSFSTEAFF. The whole variable domain, filled in from reference TRBV30 and TRBJ1-1, reads SQTIHQWPATLVQPVGSPLSLECTVEGTSNPNLYWYRQAAGRGLQLLFYSVGIGQISSEVPQNLSASRPQDRQFILSSKKLLLSDSGFYLCAWLVSFSTEAFFGQGTRLTVV.

The rearrangement joins TRBV7-2 to TRBJ1-1; 7 bases map to TRBD1. The length of the CDR3 is 14 residues. The germline CDR1 and CDR2 sequences are SGHTA and FQGNSA. J gave up 0 bases and V 5 bases, and 3 bases lay outside the gene matches. CDR3 in DNA: TGTGCCAGCAGCCACGGGACAGTGAACACTGAAGCTTTCTTT. Its protein product is CASSHGTVNTEAFF.

V usage is TRBV5-1 and J usage is TRBJ1-2, with D perhaps TRBD1 (6 bases). Per the germline V gene, CDR1 is SGHRS and CDR2 is YFSETQ. The V and J ends lost 4 bases and 5 bases respectively, with 18 bases between them. This CDR3 spans 15 amino acids. CDR3 in amino acids: CASSNDRQSIYGYTF. The CDR3 DNA reads as TGCGCCAGCAGCAATGACAGGCAATCGATATATGGCTACACCTTC. Variable domain in full (rest from reference TRBV5-1 and TRBJ1-2): KAGVTQTPRYLIKTRGQQVTLSCSPISGHRSVSWYQQTPGQGLQFLFEYFSETQRNKGNFPGRFSGRQFSNSRSEMNVSTLELGDSALYLCASSNDRQSIYGYTFGSGTRLTVV.

The genes are TRBV3-1 (or the pseudogene TRBV3-2) and TRBJ2-5; 7 bases are shared with TRBD2. Germline assignment: CDR1 LGHDT and CDR2 YNNKEL (reference sequence). The CDR3 is 15 residues long. J gave up 5 bases and V 2 bases, and 8 bases lay outside the gene matches. The CDR3 nucleotides are TGTGCCAGCAGCCAAACGACTAGCCCCCGGGAGACCCAGTACTTC. Its protein product is CASSQTTSPRETQYF.

This sequence joins TRBV29-1 and TRBJ2-5; D is possibly TRBD2 (5 bases). This CDR3 has 12 residues. The V gene lost 3 bases and the J gene lost 4 bases, with 9 bases spanning the gap. Germline CDR1 reads SQVTM; CDR2 reads ANQGSEA. The DNA of the CDR3 is TGCAGCGTTGATCCGGGATCAGAGACCCAGTACTTC. Protein: CSVDPGSETQYF. Combining the CDR3 with reference TRBV29-1 and TRBJ2-5 gives the whole variable domain SAVISQKPSRDICQRGTSLTIQCQVDSQVTMMFWYRQQPGQSLTLIATANQGSEATYESGFVIDKFPISRPNLTFSTLTVSNMSPEDSSIYLCSVDPGSETQYFGPGTRLLVL.

This clone occurred once. The chain links TRBV18 to TRBJ2-1; D perhaps matches TRBD1 (5 bases). This CDR3 has 11 amino acids. CDR1 and CDR2 from the germline V gene are KGHSH and LQKENI. The V end was cut by 3 bases, the J end by 10 bases, with 7 bases between. The CDR3: CASSPTGEQFF. In DNA, the CDR3 is TGTGCCAGCTCACCCACAGGAGAGCAGTTCTTC.

The chain recombines TRBV5-4 with TRBJ1-2, with D tentatively TRBD1 (5 bases). This CDR3 has 14 amino acids. Germline V gene lookup returns CDR1 SGHNT and CDR2 YYREEE (reference sequence). The V end lost 0 bases, the J end lost 6 bases, and 12 bases lay between the germline ends. CDR3 bases: TGTGCCAGCAGCTTGGTAGGCCAGGGCCATGGCTACACCTTC. It codes for CASSLVGQGHGYTF.

The chain has TRBV12-3 or TRBV12-4 and TRBJ2-1; weak D call: TRBD1 (5 bases). Trimming left V 7 bases short and J 9 bases short, with 16 bases between. The CDR3 has 13 residues. CDR3 region: CASTLGRESEQFF. CDR3 sequence (DNA): TGTGCCAGCACCCTAGGCAGGGAAAGTGAGCAGTTCTTC.

CDR3 in amino acids: CAWSVWDKPLHF. For the CDR3, the DNA is TGTGCCTGGAGTGTATGGGACAAGCCCCTCCACTTT. The rearrangement uses TRBV30 and TRBJ1-6; TRBD1 is a possible D gene (6 bases). Between the trimmed V and J ends, which lost 0 bases and 13 bases, there was a span of 10 bases. The CDR3 is 12 residues long. Germline CDR1 GTSNPN, CDR2 SVGIG (reference sequence).

This clone has only a few counts. The J gene is TRBJ2-6, the V gene TRBV3-1 (or the pseudogene TRBV3-2); 7 bases map to TRBD2. This CDR3 is built from 21 residues. Germline CDR1 and CDR2: LGHDT and YNNKEL (reference sequence). The V gene end was trimmed by 3 bases and the J gene end by 0 bases; junction bases not matched to a gene: 17. The CDR3 DNA sequence: TGTGCCAGCAGCCAGGGGGGGAGGATTCTTTTCATAGGCTCTGGGGCCAACGTCCTGACTTTC. It specifies CASSQGGRILFIGSGANVLTF.

The rearrangement links TRBV5-6 to TRBJ1-5; tentatively, D is TRBD1 (5 bases). Trimming took off 0 bases at V and 2 bases at J, with 6 bases between the two ends. CDR1 and CDR2 (germline): SGHDT, YYEEEE. CDR3 size: 14 residues. DNA for the CDR3: TGTGCCAGCAGCTTGGGCAGGGGCAATCAGCCCCAGCATTTT. It is translated as CASSLGRGNQPQHF.

The chain links TRBV19 to TRBJ1-1, with D perhaps TRBD1 (6 bases). The CDR3 is made up of 14 amino acids. The V end lost 4 bases, the J end lost 4 bases, and 13 bases lay between the germline ends. CDR1 LNHDA and CDR2 SQIVND come from the germline V gene (reference sequence). The CDR3 DNA is TGTGCCAGTAGTAAGGCGAGGGGGACCACTGAAGCTTTCTTT. It encodes CASSKARGTTEAFF.

This clone was seen a handful of times. The V call is TRBV11-1, the J call TRBJ2-7, with D tentatively TRBD1 (5 bases). This CDR3 has 12 amino acids. From germline, CDR1 is SGHAT and CDR2 FQDESV (reference sequence). Trimming took 5 bases from V and 6 from J, leaving 11 bases between them. CDR3 nucleotides: TGTGCCAGCAGCCTACAGGTCGGCGAGCAGTACTTC. Amino acids: CASSLQVGEQYF.